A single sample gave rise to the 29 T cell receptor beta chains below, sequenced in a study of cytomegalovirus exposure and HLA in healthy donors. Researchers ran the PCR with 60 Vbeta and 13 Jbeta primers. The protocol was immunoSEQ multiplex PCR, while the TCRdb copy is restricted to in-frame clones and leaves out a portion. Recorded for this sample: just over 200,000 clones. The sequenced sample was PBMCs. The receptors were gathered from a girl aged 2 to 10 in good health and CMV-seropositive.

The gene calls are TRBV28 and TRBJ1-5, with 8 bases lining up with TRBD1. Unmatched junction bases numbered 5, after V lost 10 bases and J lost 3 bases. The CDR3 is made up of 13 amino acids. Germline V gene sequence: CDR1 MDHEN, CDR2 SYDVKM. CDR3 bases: TGTGCCACCGGACAGGGACTCAATCAGCCCCAGCATTTT. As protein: CATGQGLNQPQHF.

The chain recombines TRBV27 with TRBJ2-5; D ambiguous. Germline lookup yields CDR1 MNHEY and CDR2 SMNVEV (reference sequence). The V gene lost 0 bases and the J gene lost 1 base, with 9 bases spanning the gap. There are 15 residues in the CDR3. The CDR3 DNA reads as TGTGCCAGCAGTTTATCGGGCAGACCCCAAGAGACCCAGTACTTC. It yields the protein CASSLSGRPQETQYF.

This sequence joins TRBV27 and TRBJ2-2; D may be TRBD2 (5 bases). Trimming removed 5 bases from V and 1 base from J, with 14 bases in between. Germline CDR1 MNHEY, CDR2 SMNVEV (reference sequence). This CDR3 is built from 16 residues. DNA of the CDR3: TGTGCCAGCAGTCCCCCGGGGAAGGGGAACACCGGGGAGCTGTTTTTT. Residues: CASSPPGKGNTGELFF.

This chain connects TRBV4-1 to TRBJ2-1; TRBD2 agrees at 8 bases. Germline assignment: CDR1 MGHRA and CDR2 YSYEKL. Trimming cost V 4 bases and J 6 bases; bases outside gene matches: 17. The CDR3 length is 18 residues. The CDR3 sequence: CASSPPGEREIWSNEQFF. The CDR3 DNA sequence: TGCGCCAGCAGCCCTCCGGGGGAGCGGGAGATATGGTCCAATGAGCAGTTCTTC.

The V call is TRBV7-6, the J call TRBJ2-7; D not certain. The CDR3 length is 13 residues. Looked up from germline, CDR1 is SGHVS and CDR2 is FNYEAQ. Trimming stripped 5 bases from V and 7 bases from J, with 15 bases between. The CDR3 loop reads CASSKLRSGEQYF. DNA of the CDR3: TGTGCCAGCAGCAAACTACGCTCTGGGGAGCAGTACTTC.

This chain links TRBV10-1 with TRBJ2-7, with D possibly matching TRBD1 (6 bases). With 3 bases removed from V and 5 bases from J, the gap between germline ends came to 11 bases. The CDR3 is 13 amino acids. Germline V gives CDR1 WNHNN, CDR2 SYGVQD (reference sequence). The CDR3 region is CASSDTNRDEQYF. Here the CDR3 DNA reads TGCGCCAGCAGTGATACGAACAGGGACGAGCAGTACTTC.

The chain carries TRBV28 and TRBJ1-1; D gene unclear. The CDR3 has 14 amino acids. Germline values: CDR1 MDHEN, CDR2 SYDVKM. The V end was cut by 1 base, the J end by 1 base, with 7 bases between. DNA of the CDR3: TGTGCCAGCAGTTTATTGCGCGGGAACACTGAAGCTTTCTTT. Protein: CASSLLRGNTEAFF.

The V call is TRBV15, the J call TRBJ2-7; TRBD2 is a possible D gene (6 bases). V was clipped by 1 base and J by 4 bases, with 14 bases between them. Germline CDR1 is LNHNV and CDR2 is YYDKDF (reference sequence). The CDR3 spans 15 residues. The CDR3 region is CATSRGPAGDYEQYF. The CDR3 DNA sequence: TGTGCCACCAGCAGAGGCCCAGCGGGCGATTACGAGCAGTACTTC.

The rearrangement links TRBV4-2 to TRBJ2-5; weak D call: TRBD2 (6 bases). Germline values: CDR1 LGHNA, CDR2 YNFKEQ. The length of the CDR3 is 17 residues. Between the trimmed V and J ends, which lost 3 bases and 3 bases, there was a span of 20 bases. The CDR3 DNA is TGTGCCAGCAGCCAGTTGCTGGGGACTCAACTCGAAGAGACCCAGTACTTC. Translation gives CASSQLLGTQLEETQYF.

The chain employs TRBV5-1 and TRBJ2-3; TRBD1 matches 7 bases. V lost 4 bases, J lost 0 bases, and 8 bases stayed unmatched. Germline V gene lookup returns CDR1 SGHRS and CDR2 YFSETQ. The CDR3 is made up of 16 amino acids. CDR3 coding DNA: TGCGCCAGCAGCACAGGAACAGGGGCAAGCACAGATACGCAGTATTTT. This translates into CASSTGTGASTDTQYF.

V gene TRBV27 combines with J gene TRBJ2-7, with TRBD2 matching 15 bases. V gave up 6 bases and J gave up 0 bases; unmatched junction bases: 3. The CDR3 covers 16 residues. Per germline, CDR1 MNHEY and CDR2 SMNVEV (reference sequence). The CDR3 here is CASRGTSGRRSYEQYF. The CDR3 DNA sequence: TGTGCCAGCAGAGGGACTAGCGGGAGGCGCTCCTACGAGCAGTACTTC.

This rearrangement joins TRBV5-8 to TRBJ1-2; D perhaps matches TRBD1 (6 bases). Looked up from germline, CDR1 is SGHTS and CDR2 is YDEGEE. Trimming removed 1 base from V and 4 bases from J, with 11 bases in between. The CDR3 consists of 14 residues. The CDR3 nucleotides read TGTGCCAGCAGCTTGAAGGGGGGGTTCTATGGCTACACCTTC. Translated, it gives CASSLKGGFYGYTF.

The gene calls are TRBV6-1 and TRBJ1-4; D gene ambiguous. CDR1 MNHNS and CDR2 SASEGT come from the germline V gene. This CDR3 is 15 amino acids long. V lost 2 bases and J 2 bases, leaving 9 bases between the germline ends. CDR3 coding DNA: TGTGCCAGCAGTGAACTTGGCACGACTAATGAAAAACTGTTTTTT. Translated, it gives CASSELGTTNEKLFF.

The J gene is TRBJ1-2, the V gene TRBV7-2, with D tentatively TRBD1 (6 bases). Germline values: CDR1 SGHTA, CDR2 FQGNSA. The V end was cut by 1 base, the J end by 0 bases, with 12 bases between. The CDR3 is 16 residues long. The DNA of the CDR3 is TGTGCCAGCAGCTTAGACAGGGAAGGAGCTAACTATGGCTACACCTTC. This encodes CASSLDREGANYGYTF.

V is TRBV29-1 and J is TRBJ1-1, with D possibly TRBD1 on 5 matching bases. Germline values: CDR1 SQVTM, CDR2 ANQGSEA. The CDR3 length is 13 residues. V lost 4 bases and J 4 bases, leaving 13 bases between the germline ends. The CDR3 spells CSVGTPRPTEAFF. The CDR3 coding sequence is TGCAGCGTTGGGACACCTAGACCCACTGAAGCTTTCTTT. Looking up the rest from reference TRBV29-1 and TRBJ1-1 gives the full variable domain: SAVISQKPSRDICQRGTSLTIQCQVDSQVTMMFWYRQQPGQSLTLIATANQGSEATYESGFVIDKFPISRPNLTFSTLTVSNMSPEDSSIYLCSVGTPRPTEAFFGQGTRLTVV.

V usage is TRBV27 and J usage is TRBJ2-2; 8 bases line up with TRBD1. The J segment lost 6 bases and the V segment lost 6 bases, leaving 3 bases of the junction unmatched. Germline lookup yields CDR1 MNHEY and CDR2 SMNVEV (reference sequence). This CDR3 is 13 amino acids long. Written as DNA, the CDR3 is TGTGCCAGCAGAGGACAGGGTCCCGGGGAGCTGTTTTTT. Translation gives CASRGQGPGELFF.

This CDR3 is CASSTGQGTEAFF. As DNA, the CDR3 is TGTGCCAGCAGTACGGGACAGGGGACTGAAGCTTTCTTT. This sequence joins TRBV6-1 and TRBJ1-1; 10 bases map to TRBD1. Per the germline V gene, CDR1 is MNHNS and CDR2 is SASEGT. This CDR3 has 13 residues. Trimming at V came to 5 bases and at J to 5 bases, leaving 2 bases not matched to a gene.

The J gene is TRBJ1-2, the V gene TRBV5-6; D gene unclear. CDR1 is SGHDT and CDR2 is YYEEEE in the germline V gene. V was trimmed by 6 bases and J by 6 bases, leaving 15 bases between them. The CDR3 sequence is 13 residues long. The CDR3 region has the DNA TGTGCCAGCACCTGGGTGCGGGAAGATGGCTACACCTTC. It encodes CASTWVREDGYTF.

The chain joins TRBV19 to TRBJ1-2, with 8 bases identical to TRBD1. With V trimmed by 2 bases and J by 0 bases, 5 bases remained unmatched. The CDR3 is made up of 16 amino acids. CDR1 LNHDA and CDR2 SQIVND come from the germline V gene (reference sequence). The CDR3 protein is CASSIQWTGTNYGYTF. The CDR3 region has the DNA TGTGCCAGTAGTATACAATGGACAGGGACTAACTATGGCTACACCTTC.

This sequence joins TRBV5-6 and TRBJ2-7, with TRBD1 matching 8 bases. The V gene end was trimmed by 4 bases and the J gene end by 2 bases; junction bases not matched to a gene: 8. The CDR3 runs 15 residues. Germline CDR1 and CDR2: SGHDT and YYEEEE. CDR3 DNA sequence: TGTGCCAGCAGCCCAGGACAGGGACAACCCTACGAGCAGTACTTC. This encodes CASSPGQGQPYEQYF.

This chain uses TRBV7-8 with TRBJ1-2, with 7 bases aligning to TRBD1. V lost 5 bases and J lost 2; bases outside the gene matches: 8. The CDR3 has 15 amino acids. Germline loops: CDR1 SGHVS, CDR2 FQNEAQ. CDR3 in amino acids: CASSPHRGRNYGYTF. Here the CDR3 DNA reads TGTGCCAGCAGCCCCCACAGGGGACGCAACTATGGCTACACCTTC.

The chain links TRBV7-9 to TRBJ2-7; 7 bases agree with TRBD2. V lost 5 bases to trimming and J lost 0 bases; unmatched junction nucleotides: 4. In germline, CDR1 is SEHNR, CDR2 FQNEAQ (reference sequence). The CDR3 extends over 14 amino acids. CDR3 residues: CASSASGPSYEQYF. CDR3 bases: TGTGCCAGCAGCGCTAGCGGCCCCTCCTACGAGCAGTACTTC.

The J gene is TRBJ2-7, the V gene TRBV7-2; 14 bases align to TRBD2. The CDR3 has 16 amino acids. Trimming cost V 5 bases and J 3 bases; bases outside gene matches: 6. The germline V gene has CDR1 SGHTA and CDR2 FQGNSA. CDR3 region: CASSPGLAGGVYEQYF. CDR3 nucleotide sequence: TGTGCCAGCAGCCCAGGACTAGCGGGAGGTGTCTACGAGCAGTACTTC.

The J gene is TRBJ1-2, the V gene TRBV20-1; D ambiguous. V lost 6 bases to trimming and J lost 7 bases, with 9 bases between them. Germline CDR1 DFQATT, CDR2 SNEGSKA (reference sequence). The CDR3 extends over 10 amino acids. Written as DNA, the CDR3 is TGCAGTGCGGAGGTCGGTGGCTACACCTTC. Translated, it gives CSAEVGGYTF.

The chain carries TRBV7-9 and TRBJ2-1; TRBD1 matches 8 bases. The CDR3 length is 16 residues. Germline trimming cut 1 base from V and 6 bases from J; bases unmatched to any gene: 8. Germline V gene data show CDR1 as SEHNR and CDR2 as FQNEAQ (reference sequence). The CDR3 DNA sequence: TGTGCCAGCAGCTTAGAGGGGAGACAGGGGATCAATGAGCAGTTCTTC. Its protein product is CASSLEGRQGINEQFF. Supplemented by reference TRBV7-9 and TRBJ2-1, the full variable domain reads DTGVSQNPRHKITKRGQNVTFRCDPISEHNRLYWYRQTLGQGPEFLTYFQNEAQLEKSRLLSDRFSAERPKGSFSTLEIQRTEQGDSAMYLCASSLEGRQGINEQFFGPGTRLTVL.

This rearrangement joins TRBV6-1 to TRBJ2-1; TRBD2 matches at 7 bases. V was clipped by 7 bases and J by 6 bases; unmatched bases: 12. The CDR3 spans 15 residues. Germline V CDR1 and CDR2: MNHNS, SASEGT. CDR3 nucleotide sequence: TGTGCCAGCACCCCACGGTCAGGGACTACCAATGAGCAGTTCTTC. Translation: CASTPRSGTTNEQFF.

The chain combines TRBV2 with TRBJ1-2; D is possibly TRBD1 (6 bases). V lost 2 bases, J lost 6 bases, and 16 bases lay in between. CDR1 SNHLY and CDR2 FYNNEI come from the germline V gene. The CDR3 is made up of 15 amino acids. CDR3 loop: CASSEWLGGGHGYTF. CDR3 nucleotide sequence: TGTGCCAGCAGTGAATGGCTAGGCGGGGGGCATGGCTACACCTTC.

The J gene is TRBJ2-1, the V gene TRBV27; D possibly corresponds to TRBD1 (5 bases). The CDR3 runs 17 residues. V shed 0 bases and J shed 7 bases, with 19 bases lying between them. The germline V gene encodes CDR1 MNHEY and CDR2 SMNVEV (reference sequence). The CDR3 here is CASSLSDWGTGWNEQFF. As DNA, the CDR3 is TGTGCCAGCAGTTTATCAGATTGGGGCACCGGGTGGAATGAGCAGTTCTTC.

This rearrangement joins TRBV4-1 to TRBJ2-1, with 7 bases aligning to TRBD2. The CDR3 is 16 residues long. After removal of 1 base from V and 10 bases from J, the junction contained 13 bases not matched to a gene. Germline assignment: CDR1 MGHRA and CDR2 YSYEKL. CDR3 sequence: CASSQAVAGAPGEQFF. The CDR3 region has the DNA TGCGCCAGCAGCCAAGCGGTGGCGGGAGCGCCGGGGGAGCAGTTCTTC.